Below, 27 T cell receptor beta chains from the same sample are listed, as sequenced in a study of cytomegalovirus exposure and HLA in healthy donors. The PCR made use of 60 Vbeta and 13 Jbeta primers. Method: immunoSEQ multiplex PCR; TCRdb's copy keeps in-frame clones and lacks some. The sample has 120,000 or so clones; more than 75% are singletons. Sequencing was performed on PBMCs. The receptor source for this set is a man younger than 35 in good health and CMV-seronegative.

This chain links TRBV6-4 with TRBJ1-1; 7 bases align to TRBD1. V shed 5 bases and J 7 bases; nucleotides not matched to a gene: 7. Germline V gene data show CDR1 as MRHNA and CDR2 as SNTAGT. The CDR3 loop spans 13 amino acids. The CDR3 DNA follows: TGTGCCAGCAGTAAACGGACAGGAGGTGAAGCTTTCTTT. This translates into CASSKRTGGEAFF.

A single count supports this clone. The junction departs from the called germline gene at one end, perhaps through a read error. The chain is built from TRBV7-9 and TRBJ2-1; D possibly corresponds to TRBD1 (6 bases). This CDR3 is 18 amino acids long. CDR1 and CDR2 from the germline V gene are SEHNR and FQNEAQ (reference sequence). CDR3 protein: CSSSPTSRDTFSHNEQFF. The CDR3 DNA is TGTTCCAGCAGCCCTACCTCAAGGGACACCTTTTCGCACAATGAGCAGTTCTTC.

J is TRBJ1-6 and V is TRBV2; D call uncertain. CDR1 is SNHLY and CDR2 is FYNNEI in the germline V gene. This CDR3 spans 13 amino acids. V shed 7 bases and J shed 4 bases, with 8 bases lying between them. The CDR3 sequence: CASTRYYNSPLHF. The CDR3 nucleotides are TGTGCCAGCACTAGGTATTATAATTCACCCCTCCACTTT.

CDR3 nucleotide sequence: TGTGCCAGCAGCCCGCACCGGCCCTGGGGGGACACTGAAGCTTTCTTT. This gives the protein CASSPHRPWGDTEAFF. V gene TRBV7-8 combines with J gene TRBJ1-1; tentatively, D is TRBD1 (5 bases). V lost 5 bases and J lost 3, with 19 bases in between. The germline gives CDR1 SGHVS, CDR2 FQNEAQ. This CDR3 has 16 residues.

The chain combines TRBV9 with TRBJ1-1; 9 positions agree with TRBD1. V was clipped by 0 bases and J by 4 bases; unmatched bases: 16. The germline V gene encodes CDR1 SGDLS and CDR2 YYNGEE. This CDR3 is 19 amino acids long. Written as DNA, the CDR3 is TGTGCCAGCAGCGTAGTCCCCGGGACAGGGATTAGTAGAAGCACTGAAGCTTTCTTT. Its translation is CASSVVPGTGISRSTEAFF.

The V and J genes are TRBV10-1 and TRBJ2-7; no definite D call. The ends were cut back, 11 bases at V and 6 bases at J, with 14 bases in the middle. The germline CDR1 and CDR2 sequences are WNHNN and SYGVQD (reference sequence). The CDR3 covers 11 residues. The CDR3 here is CARVMSREQYF. In DNA, the CDR3 is TGCGCCCGGGTCATGTCCCGCGAGCAGTACTTC.

The CDR3 loop reads CASSLGGSGAFNEAFF. The CDR3 coding sequence is TGTGCCAGCAGCTTAGGGGGTAGCGGGGCGTTCAATGAGGCGTTCTTC. V is TRBV7-2 and J is TRBJ2-1, with TRBD2 identical over 8 bases. CDR3 length: 16 amino acids. Germline V lookup: CDR1 SGHTA, CDR2 FQGNSA. J gave up 15 bases and V 1 base, and 17 bases lay outside the gene matches.

This rearrangement joins TRBV2 to TRBJ1-2, with 8 bases fitting TRBD1. The CDR3 runs 16 residues. Trimming removed 3 bases from V and 8 bases from J; junction bases left unmatched: 14. Germline CDR1 SNHLY, CDR2 FYNNEI. This CDR3 is CASSDSGAGGKGGYTF. CDR3 in DNA: TGTGCCAGCAGTGATTCGGGGGCAGGGGGCAAAGGGGGCTACACCTTC. The full variable domain, completed using reference TRBV2 and TRBJ1-2, is EPEVTQTPSHQVTQMGQEVILRCVPISNHLYFYWYRQILGQKVEFLVSFYNNEISEKSEIFDDQFSVERPDGSNFTLKIRSTKLEDSAMYFCASSDSGAGGKGGYTFGSGTRLTVV.

The chain carries TRBV29-1 and TRBJ2-5; 7 bases line up with TRBD1. The CDR3 is made up of 14 amino acids. V gave up 4 bases and J gave up 5 bases; unmatched junction bases: 10. Germline V gene data show CDR1 as SQVTM and CDR2 as ANQGSEA. CDR3 in DNA: TGCAGCGTTGCCTTGGACAGGACAAGGGAGACCCAGTACTTC. It codes for CSVALDRTRETQYF.

The chain carries TRBV6-6 and TRBJ2-7, with 7 bases aligning to TRBD1. Looked up from germline, CDR1 is MNHNY and CDR2 is SVGAGI (reference sequence). The V gene end was trimmed by 0 bases and the J gene end by 1 base; junction bases not matched to a gene: 6. CDR3 length equals 16 residues. The CDR3 DNA reads as TGTGCCAGCAGTTACTCTTACAGGGGTAGGTCCTACGAGCAGTACTTC. This encodes CASSYSYRGRSYEQYF.

This clone was picked up one time. The chain is built from TRBV6-1 and TRBJ2-5; 8 bases match TRBD2. CDR3 size: 13 residues. The ends lost 8 bases at V and 2 bases at J; junction bases unmatched: 4. CDR1 MNHNS and CDR2 SASEGT come from the germline V gene. CDR3: CASRGGSQETQYF. The CDR3 DNA sequence: TGTGCCAGCCGGGGGGGGAGTCAAGAGACCCAGTACTTC.

The J gene is TRBJ1-2, the V gene TRBV5-5; TRBD1 matches 7 bases. Trimming cost V 2 bases and J 8 bases; bases outside gene matches: 12. The CDR3 covers 15 residues. The germline V gene encodes CDR1 SGHKS and CDR2 YYEKEE (reference sequence). The chain's CDR3 is CASSLGGLTGNGYTF. In DNA form, the CDR3 reads TGTGCCAGCAGCTTAGGGGGCCTGACAGGGAACGGCTACACCTTC. The full variable domain, with the rest looked up from reference TRBV5-5 and TRBJ1-2, is DAGVTQSPTHLIKTRGQQVTLRCSPISGHKSVSWYQQVLGQGPQFIFQYYEKEERGRGNFPDRFSARQFPNYSSELNVNALLLGDSALYLCASSLGGLTGNGYTFGSGTRLTVV.

The rearrangement joins TRBV4-2 to TRBJ1-2; D uncertain. V was pared by 0 bases and J by 8 bases, with 7 bases between. The germline V gene encodes CDR1 LGHNA and CDR2 YNFKEQ. The CDR3 is made up of 12 amino acids. CDR3 in amino acids: CASSQDARGYTF. DNA for the CDR3: TGTGCCAGCAGCCAAGACGCTAGGGGCTACACCTTC.

This chain's CDR3 is CASRRKTGESEAFF. In nucleotides, the CDR3 is TGTGCCAGCAGGCGGAAGACAGGGGAGAGTGAAGCTTTCTTT. The chain has TRBV6-5 and TRBJ1-1; 8 bases agree with TRBD1. Germline assignment: CDR1 MNHEY and CDR2 SVGAGI. V shed 6 bases, J shed 7 bases, and the junction held 10 bases outside the gene matches. The length of the CDR3 is 14 residues.

This chain joins TRBV5-1 and TRBJ2-7; 13 nucleotides match TRBD2. CDR1 is SGHRS, CDR2 YFSETQ, per germline. The J segment lost 5 bases and the V segment lost 4 bases, leaving 3 bases of the junction unmatched. The CDR3 runs to 14 residues. CDR3 region: CASSQTSGGNEQYF. The CDR3 nucleotides read TGCGCCAGCAGCCAGACTAGCGGGGGGAACGAGCAGTACTTC.

This clone counts as medium-sized (0.01 to 0.1%). The CDR3 DNA sequence: TGCGCCAGCAGCCAAGACTTGGGCGGGATAAGCACAGATACGCAGTATTTT. It is translated as CASSQDLGGISTDTQYF. The rearrangement joins TRBV4-3 to TRBJ2-3; a weak D match, TRBD2 (6 bases). V dropped 0 bases and J dropped 0 bases, with 13 bases sitting between them. The CDR3 length is 17 residues. Germline values: CDR1 LGHNA, CDR2 YSLEER.

The V call is TRBV10-3, the J call TRBJ1-6, with 7 bases matching TRBD1. This CDR3 contains 15 residues. The germline gives CDR1 ENHRY, CDR2 SYGVKD. Losses at the gene ends were 10 bases for V and 3 bases for J; bases not matched to a gene: 9. CDR3 sequence: CANALTGNYNSPLHF. CDR3 sequence (DNA): TGTGCCAACGCACTGACAGGGAACTATAATTCACCCCTCCACTTT.

V and J are TRBV6-5 and TRBJ1-1, with D possibly being TRBD1 (6 bases). V was cut by 5 bases and J by 4 bases, with 14 bases left in between. Looked up from germline, CDR1 is MNHEY and CDR2 is SVGAGI. The CDR3 is 14 residues long. Here the CDR3 DNA reads TGTGCCAGCAGTGAATCAGGGGTATTCACTGAAGCTTTCTTT. Translating it yields CASSESGVFTEAFF.

This chain connects TRBV7-3 to TRBJ2-2; 7 bases match TRBD1. With V trimmed by 4 bases and J by 1 base, 3 bases remained unmatched. The germline CDR1 and CDR2 sequences are SGHTA and FQGTGA. This CDR3 has 15 residues. Here the CDR3 reads CASSYSGGNTGELFF. In nucleotides, the CDR3 is TGTGCCAGCAGCTACTCAGGGGGGAACACCGGGGAGCTGTTTTTT.

The J gene is TRBJ1-2, the V gene TRBV5-5, with a tentative D call TRBD1 (5 bases). V was shortened by 4 bases and J by 2 bases, with 15 bases between the two germline ends. CDR1 and CDR2 from the germline V gene are SGHKS and YYEKEE (reference sequence). There are 15 residues in the CDR3. The CDR3 here is CASSPGPTANYGYTF. The DNA of the CDR3 is TGTGCCAGCAGCCCGGGCCCGACAGCGAACTATGGCTACACCTTC.

In this sample, this clone turned up a few times. CDR3 nucleotide sequence: TGTGCCAGCAGGTTGACAGGGCCCGCGAACACCGGGGAGCTGTTTTTT. Amino acid sequence: CASRLTGPANTGELFF. The rearrangement links TRBV7-3 to TRBJ2-2; 7 nucleotides align to TRBD1. V shed 6 bases and J 0 bases; nucleotides not matched to a gene: 7. Germline lookup yields CDR1 SGHTA and CDR2 FQGTGA. The CDR3 runs to 16 residues.

This clone was found a few times. The genes are TRBV4-3 and TRBJ1-2, with TRBD1 identical over 8 bases. The CDR3 is 16 amino acids. The ends lost 0 bases at V and 4 bases at J; junction bases unmatched: 7. Germline CDR1 and CDR2: LGHNA and YSLEER. This CDR3 reads CASSQDPRQGIYGYTF. CDR3 in DNA: TGCGCCAGCAGCCAAGATCCGCGACAGGGGATCTATGGCTACACCTTC.

V is TRBV6-5 and J is TRBJ1-3; 10 bases fit TRBD1. The V gene end was trimmed by 8 bases and the J gene end by 4 bases; junction bases not matched to a gene: 8. This CDR3 is built from 15 residues. Germline loops: CDR1 MNHEY, CDR2 SVGAGI. The CDR3 coding sequence is TGTGCCAGCCGGAACGGACAGGGGGTAGGAAACACCATATATTTT. Translating it yields CASRNGQGVGNTIYF.

The chain carries TRBV10-2 and TRBJ2-2; D possibly corresponds to TRBD1 (5 bases). Trimming took 10 bases from V and 5 from J, leaving 17 bases between them. This CDR3 is built from 14 residues. The germline V gene encodes CDR1 WSHSY and CDR2 SAAADI. The CDR3 coding sequence is TGCGCCACCCGGTGGCTCTCAGGGACCGGGGAGCTGTTTTTT. Residues: CATRWLSGTGELFF.

The rearrangement uses TRBV6-6 and TRBJ1-3; D may be TRBD1 (6 bases). CDR3 length equals 15 residues. Trimming cost V 0 bases and J 4 bases, with 10 bases left between them. Per germline, CDR1 MNHNY and CDR2 SVGAGI (reference sequence). CDR3 sequence (DNA): TGTGCCAGCAGTTACTCGCAGGGGAACGGAAACACCATATATTTT. As protein: CASSYSQGNGNTIYF.

The chain joins TRBV18 to TRBJ1-2; 8 nucleotides line up with TRBD1. Germline loops: CDR1 KGHSH, CDR2 LQKENI. CDR3 length equals 15 residues. The junction had 13 bases not matched to a gene; V was cut back by 6 bases and J by 7 bases. The CDR3 DNA reads as TGTGCCAGCTCCCCATCCGGCAGGGGGCAGGGTGGCTACACCTTC. Protein: CASSPSGRGQGGYTF. Combining the CDR3 with reference TRBV18 and TRBJ1-2 gives the whole variable domain NAGVMQNPRHLVRRRGQEARLRCSPMKGHSHVYWYRQLPEEGLKFMVYLQKENIIDESGMPKERFSAEFPKEGPSILRIQQVVRGDSAAYFCASSPSGRGQGGYTFGSGTRLTVV.

This clone was detected once. This rearrangement joins TRBV10-2 to TRBJ1-2; D gene unclear. V lost 3 bases to trimming and J lost 3 bases, with 8 bases between them. CDR1 is WSHSY, CDR2 SAAADI, per germline. The CDR3 sequence is 13 residues long. The CDR3 DNA follows: TGCGCCAGCAGTGAAACAGCCTACTATGGCTACACCTTC. It specifies CASSETAYYGYTF.